This TCR beta chain stems from a study of CXCR3-negative and CXCR3-positive naive CD8 T cells. Study-level background: Total TRB output reached 130 million or so reads, about 1.5 +/- 0.3 million per library.

All TRB cDNA libraries came from 5' RACE performed with UMI labels. After re-calling the 5' RACE reads, TCRdb lists one entry per CDR3 protein, DNA absent. Here the sample table reports about 63,000 distinct CDR3 sequences. The CDR3 contains 13 residues. Germline V gives CDR1 SGHRS, CDR2 YFSETQ. General study points: Compared with CXCR3-negative naive cells, CXCR3-positive naive cells showed more hydrophobic TRB CDR3s. Because surface CD5 did not distinguish the naive subsets, TCR strength was inferred from TRB CDR3 properties.

Sorts performed in triplicate captured 250,000 to 350,000 cells each from every CD8+ T cell subset. Naive CD8+ T cells showed CD45RO-CCR7+CD27+CD95-. On this clonotype itself: Its target is not known.

The chain couples TRBV5-1 to TRBJ2-1; TCRdb picks TRBD1, but there is no DNA to check that call. The sequence came from a human donor in good health. Some clones in this sample may be carry-over from other donors' samples. Material: naive CXCR3+ CD8+ T cells from blood. Stated subset: CD45RO-CCR7+CD27+CD95- naive CD8+ T cells expressing CXCR3 (TNR3+). CDR3 region: CASSFSSPGGQFF.